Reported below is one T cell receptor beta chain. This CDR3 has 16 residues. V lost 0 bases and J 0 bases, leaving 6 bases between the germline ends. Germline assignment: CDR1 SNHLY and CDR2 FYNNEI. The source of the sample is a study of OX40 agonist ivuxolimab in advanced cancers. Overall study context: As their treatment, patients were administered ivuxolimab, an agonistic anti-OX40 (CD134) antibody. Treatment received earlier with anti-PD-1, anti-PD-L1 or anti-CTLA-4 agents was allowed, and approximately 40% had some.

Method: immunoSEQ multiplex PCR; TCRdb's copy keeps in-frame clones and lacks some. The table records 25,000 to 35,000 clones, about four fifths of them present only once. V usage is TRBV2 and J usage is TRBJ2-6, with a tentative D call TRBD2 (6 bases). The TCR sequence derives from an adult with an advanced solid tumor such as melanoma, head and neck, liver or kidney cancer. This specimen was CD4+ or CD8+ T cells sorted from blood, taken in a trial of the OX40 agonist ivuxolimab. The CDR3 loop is CASSEAGGSGANVLTF. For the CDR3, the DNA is TGTGCCAGCAGTGAAGCGGGGGGCTCTGGGGCCAACGTCCTGACTTTC.